The clone carrying this TCR beta chain was seen more than once but under ten times. The antigen is not known. The data were taken from a study of cytomegalovirus exposure and HLA in healthy donors. General study points: The authors later found most CMV-associated TCR beta chains appeared HLA-restricted.

Use of 60 Vbeta and 13 Jbeta primers characterized the PCR. Data came from immunoSEQ multiplex PCR; TCRdb stores just in-frame clones and leaves some out. The sample includes 95,000 to 100,000 clones, around 83% of them seen just once. CDR1 is MNHEY, CDR2 SVGAGI, per germline. This CDR3 spans 14 amino acids. V shed 5 bases, J shed 6 bases, and the junction held 4 bases outside the gene matches. This chain links TRBV6-5 with TRBJ1-4; 9 nucleotides agree with TRBD1. Sample: PBMCs. This sequence was found in a female donor in good health and CMV-seropositive. The CDR3 DNA sequence: TGTGCCAGCAGTACGGACAGGGGATATGAAAAACTGTTTTTT. Translation: CASSTDRGYEKLFF.